The rows below give T cell receptor beta chains drawn from one sample of a study of cytomegalovirus exposure and HLA in healthy donors. Assay used: immunoSEQ multiplex PCR; TCRdb lists only in-frame clones, some missing. The repertoire consists of tens of thousands of clones, with approximately 66% occurring once and the leading ten covering around 4%. The specimen was PBMCs. These receptors were obtained from a young man in good health and CMV-seronegative. CDR3s include the opening cysteine and the closing phenylalanine or tryptophan. D genes are given only for firm matches. Not every row has a clone size; where given, it reads once, few, many or a size class.

length: 13
J: TRBJ1-1
D: -
V: TRBV2
size: once
CDR3: CASNRQRNTEAFF
DNA: TGTGCCAGCAACAGACAGAGGAACACTGAAGCTTTCTTT

length: 14
J: TRBJ1-3
D: -
V: TRBV30
size: -
CDR3: CAVEKSSAGNTIYF
DNA: TGTGCTGTAGAAAAAAGTAGCGCTGGAAACACCATATATTTT

length: 14
J: TRBJ2-1
D: TRBD2
V: TRBV28
size: few
CDR3: CASSLSSGINEQFF
DNA: TGTGCCAGCAGTTTGTCTAGCGGGATCAATGAGCAGTTCTTC

length: 13
J: TRBJ2-3
D: -
V: TRBV5-1
size: -
CDR3: CATNDINTDTQYF
DNA: TGCGCCACCAATGACATCAACACAGATACGCAGTATTTT

length: 14
J: TRBJ1-2
D: TRBD1
V: TRBV6-1
size: few
CDR3: CASSELDRGLGYTF
DNA: TGTGCCAGCAGTGAATTGGACAGGGGGCTTGGCTACACCTTC

length: 15
J: TRBJ2-7
D: -
V: TRBV5-1
size: -
CDR3: CASSLEGRGRGEQYF
DNA: TGCGCCAGCAGCTTGGAAGGCAGGGGAAGAGGGGAGCAGTACTTC

length: 15
J: TRBJ2-1
D: TRBD2
V: TRBV5-6
size: -
CDR3: CASSLWRGESNEQFF
DNA: TGTGCCAGCAGCTTGTGGCGGGGGGAGTCGAATGAGCAGTTCTTC

length: 15
J: TRBJ2-7
D: TRBD2
V: TRBV6-1
size: -
CDR3: CASSRLAEKTYEQYF
DNA: TGTGCCAGCAGTCGTCTAGCGGAGAAAACCTACGAGCAGTACTTC

length: 14
J: TRBJ1-5
D: -
V: TRBV19
size: few
CDR3: CASSPTGGNQPQHF
DNA: TGTGCCAGTAGTCCCACGGGGGGCAATCAGCCCCAGCATTTT

length: 15
J: TRBJ2-5
D: TRBD2
V: TRBV7-3
size: -
CDR3: CASSLFGGFRETQYF
DNA: TGTGCCAGCAGCTTGTTCGGGGGGTTTCGAGAGACCCAGTACTTC

length: 15
J: TRBJ1-1
D: -
V: TRBV6-4
size: -
CDR3: CASSDSSRSNTEAFF
DNA: TGTGCCAGCAGTGACTCGTCCAGATCCAACACTGAAGCTTTCTTT

length: 17
J: TRBJ1-2
D: TRBD1
V: TRBV7-9
size: -
CDR3: CASSSLEGQGESYGYTF
DNA: TGTGCCAGCAGCTCGCTTGAAGGACAGGGCGAAAGCTATGGCTACACCTTC

length: 14
J: TRBJ1-2
D: TRBD1
V: TRBV5-1
size: -
CDR3: CASSSGGALGGYTF
DNA: TGCGCCAGCAGCTCAGGGGGCGCCCTAGGGGGCTACACCTTC

length: 17
J: TRBJ2-3
D: -
V: TRBV18
size: -
CDR3: CASSRPGGWGDTDTQYF
DNA: TGTGCCAGCTCAAGACCAGGAGGATGGGGGGACACAGATACGCAGTATTTT

length: 18
J: TRBJ2-5
D: TRBD2
V: TRBV4-2
size: -
CDR3: CASSQDSSLAGGLETQYF
DNA: TGTGCCAGCAGCCAAGATAGTTCACTAGCGGGGGGGCTGGAGACCCAGTACTTC

length: 15
J: TRBJ2-6
D: TRBD1
V: TRBV6-4
size: few
CDR3: CASSATGDGANVLTF
DNA: TGTGCCAGCAGTGCCACAGGGGACGGGGCCAACGTCCTGACTTTC

length: 14
J: TRBJ2-7
D: -
V: TRBV28
size: -
CDR3: CASSLRQLNYEQYF
DNA: TGTGCCAGCAGCCTCAGACAGCTAAACTACGAGCAGTACTTC

length: 12
J: TRBJ2-5
D: -
V: TRBV2
size: -
CDR3: CASSPSAETQYF
DNA: TGTGCCAGCAGCCCTAGCGCAGAGACCCAGTACTTC

length: 13
J: TRBJ1-1
D: -
V: TRBV7-9
size: few
CDR3: CAGADSVNTEAFF
DNA: TGTGCCGGGGCAGACAGTGTCAACACTGAAGCTTTCTTT

length: 18
J: TRBJ2-3
D: TRBD1
V: TRBV9
size: -
CDR3: CASSGTARRTGGTDTQYF
DNA: TGTGCCAGCAGCGGGACAGCGAGGAGAACAGGGGGGACAGATACGCAGTATTTT

length: 15
J: TRBJ2-3
D: -
V: TRBV5-4
size: few
CDR3: CASSLGSGFRDTQYF
DNA: TGTGCCAGCAGCTTGGGGTCGGGTTTTAGAGATACGCAGTATTTT

length: 14
J: TRBJ2-3
D: -
V: TRBV11-2
size: -
CDR3: CASNRQPSPDTQYF
DNA: TGTGCCAGCAACAGACAGCCAAGCCCAGATACGCAGTATTTT

length: 17
J: TRBJ2-7
D: TRBD2
V: TRBV15
size: -
CDR3: CATSRGLAGVVPYEQYF
DNA: TGTGCCACCAGCAGGGGACTAGCGGGGGTAGTCCCCTACGAGCAGTACTTC

length: 14
J: TRBJ2-3
D: -
V: TRBV7-6
size: -
CDR3: CASSQAPSTDTQYF
DNA: TGTGCCAGCAGCCAAGCCCCTAGCACAGATACGCAGTATTTT

length: 12
J: TRBJ1-1
D: -
V: TRBV6-6
size: -
CDR3: CAGGGGRTEAFF
DNA: TGTGCCGGGGGAGGTGGGCGCACTGAAGCTTTCTTT

length: 13
J: TRBJ2-2
D: -
V: TRBV19
size: once
CDR3: CASRITGTGELFF
DNA: TGTGCCAGCAGGATCACGGGGACCGGGGAGCTGTTTTTT

length: 16
J: TRBJ2-7
D: TRBD2
V: TRBV27
size: -
CDR3: CASSTRTSGSSYEQYF
DNA: TGTGCCAGCAGTACCCGGACTAGCGGGAGCTCCTACGAGCAGTACTTC

length: 17
J: TRBJ2-7
D: -
V: TRBV11-1
size: -
CDR3: CASSLLKDSYDSYEQYF
DNA: TGTGCCAGCAGCTTACTAAAGGACAGTTATGACTCCTACGAGCAGTACTTC

length: 16
J: TRBJ2-3
D: TRBD2
V: TRBV7-8
size: -
CDR3: CASSLAGLAEGDTQYF
DNA: TGTGCCAGCAGCTTAGCGGGACTAGCGGAGGGAGATACGCAGTATTTT

length: 16
J: TRBJ2-2
D: -
V: TRBV14
size: few
CDR3: CASSRQTGTSTGELFF
DNA: TGTGCCAGCAGCCGCCAGACCGGGACTTCCACCGGGGAGCTGTTTTTT

length: 15
J: TRBJ2-3
D: TRBD2
V: TRBV28
size: -
CDR3: CASSLREGHTDTQYF
DNA: TGTGCCAGCAGTTTGAGGGAGGGGCACACAGATACGCAGTATTTT

length: 13
J: TRBJ1-2
D: -
V: TRBV5-6
size: once
CDR3: CASSLPGIYGYTF
DNA: TGTGCCAGCAGCTTGCCAGGAATCTATGGCTACACCTTC

length: 14
J: TRBJ2-5
D: TRBD1
V: TRBV19
size: -
CDR3: CASSATGGRETQYF
DNA: TGTGCCAGTAGCGCGACAGGGGGCCGGGAGACCCAGTACTTC